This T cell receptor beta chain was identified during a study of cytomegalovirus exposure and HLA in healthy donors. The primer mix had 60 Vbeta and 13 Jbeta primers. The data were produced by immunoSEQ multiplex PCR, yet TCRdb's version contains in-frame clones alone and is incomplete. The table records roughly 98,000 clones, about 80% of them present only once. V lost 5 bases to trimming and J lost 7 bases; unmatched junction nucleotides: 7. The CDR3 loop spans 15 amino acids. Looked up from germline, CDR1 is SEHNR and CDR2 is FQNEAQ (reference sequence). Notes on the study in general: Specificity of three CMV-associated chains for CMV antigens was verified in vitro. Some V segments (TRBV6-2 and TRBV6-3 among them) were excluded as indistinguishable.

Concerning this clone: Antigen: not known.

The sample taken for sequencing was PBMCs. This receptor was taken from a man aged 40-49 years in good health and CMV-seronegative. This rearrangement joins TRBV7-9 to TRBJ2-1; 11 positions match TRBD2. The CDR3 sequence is CASSTGTSGLNEQFF. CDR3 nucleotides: TGTGCCAGCAGCACTGGGACTAGCGGCCTAAATGAGCAGTTCTTC.